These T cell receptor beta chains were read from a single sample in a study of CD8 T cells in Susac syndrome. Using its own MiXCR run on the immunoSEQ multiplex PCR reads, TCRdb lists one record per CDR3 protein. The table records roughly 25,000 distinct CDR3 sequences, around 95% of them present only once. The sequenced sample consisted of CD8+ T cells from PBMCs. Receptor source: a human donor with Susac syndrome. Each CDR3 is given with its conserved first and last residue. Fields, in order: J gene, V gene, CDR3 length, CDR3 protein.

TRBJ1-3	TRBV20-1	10	CSALGNTIYF
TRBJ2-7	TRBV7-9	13	CASSLGQLFEQYF
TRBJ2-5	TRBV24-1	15	CATSDTGTEQETQYF
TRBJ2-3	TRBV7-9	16	CASSLDLTSSTDTQYF
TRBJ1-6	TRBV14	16	CASSAWEGAYNSPLHF
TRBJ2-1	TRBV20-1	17	CSARDLAGGRSYNEQFF
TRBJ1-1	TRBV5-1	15	CASSLDSGLNTEAFF
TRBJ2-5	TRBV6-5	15	CASSLDQGPQETQYF
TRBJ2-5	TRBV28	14	CASRVEGSLETQYF
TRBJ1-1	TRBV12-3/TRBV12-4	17	CASSLTRFTPGHTEAFF
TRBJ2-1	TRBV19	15	CASSLLASSYNEQFF
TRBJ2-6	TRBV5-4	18	CASSYDGGGSSGANVLTF
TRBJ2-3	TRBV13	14	CASSLGLAPDTQYF
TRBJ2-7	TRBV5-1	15	CASSPTRGGGYEQYF
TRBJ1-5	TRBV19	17	CASSIETRWSGNQPQHF
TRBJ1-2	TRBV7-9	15	CASSLGGALFYGYTF
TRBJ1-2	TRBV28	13	CASNMDRGYGYTF
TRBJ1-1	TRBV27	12	CASSTGNTEAFF
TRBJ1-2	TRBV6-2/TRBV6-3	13	CASTTDRSYGYTF
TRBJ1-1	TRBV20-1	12	CSGGLMNTEAFF
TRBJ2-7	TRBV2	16	CASSEGRGQGFYEQYF
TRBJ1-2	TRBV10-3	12	CAISQGSDGYTF
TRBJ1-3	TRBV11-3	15	CASALALSSGNTIYF
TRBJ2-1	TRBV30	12	CAWSWTGNEQFF
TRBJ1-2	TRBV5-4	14	CASSLGRSNYGYTF
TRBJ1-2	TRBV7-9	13	CASSGPVNYGYTF
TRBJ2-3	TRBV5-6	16	CASSTYRTGVRDTQYF
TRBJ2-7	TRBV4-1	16	CASSQGQFTIEDEQYF
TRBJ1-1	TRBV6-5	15	CASSLSTGMNTEAFF
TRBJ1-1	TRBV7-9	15	CASSLGVGLNTEAFF
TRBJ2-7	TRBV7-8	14	CAGSASGGAYEQYF
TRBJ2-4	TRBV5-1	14	CASSLGQGDNIQYF
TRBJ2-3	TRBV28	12	CASSLLADTQYF
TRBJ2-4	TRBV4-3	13	CASSQEHRGIQYF
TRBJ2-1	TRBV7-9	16	CASSTPDRTHYNEQFF
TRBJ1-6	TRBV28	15	CASSLLGGSNSPLHF
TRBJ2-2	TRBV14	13	CASSQVVTGELFF
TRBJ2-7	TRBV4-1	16	CASSQEGTGGPVEQYF
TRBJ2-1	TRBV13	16	CASSPPSSGGHNEQFF
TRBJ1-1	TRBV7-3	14	CASSTGQRNTEAFF
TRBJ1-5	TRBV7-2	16	CASSVYGQGYNQPQHF